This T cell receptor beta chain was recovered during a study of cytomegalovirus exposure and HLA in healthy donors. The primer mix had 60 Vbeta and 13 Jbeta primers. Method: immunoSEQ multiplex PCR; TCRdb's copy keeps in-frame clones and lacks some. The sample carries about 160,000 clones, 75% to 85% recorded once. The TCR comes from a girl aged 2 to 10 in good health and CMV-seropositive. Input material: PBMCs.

The CDR3 protein is CASSPRRTGIDGYTF. Here the CDR3 DNA reads TGTGCCAGCAGCCCGCGCCGGACGGGGATTGACGGCTACACCTTC. The V and J genes are TRBV9 and TRBJ1-2; D remains ambiguous. The V end was cut by 4 bases, the J end by 8 bases, with 21 bases between. Germline CDR1 is SGDLS and CDR2 is YYNGEE. This CDR3 region has 15 residues.